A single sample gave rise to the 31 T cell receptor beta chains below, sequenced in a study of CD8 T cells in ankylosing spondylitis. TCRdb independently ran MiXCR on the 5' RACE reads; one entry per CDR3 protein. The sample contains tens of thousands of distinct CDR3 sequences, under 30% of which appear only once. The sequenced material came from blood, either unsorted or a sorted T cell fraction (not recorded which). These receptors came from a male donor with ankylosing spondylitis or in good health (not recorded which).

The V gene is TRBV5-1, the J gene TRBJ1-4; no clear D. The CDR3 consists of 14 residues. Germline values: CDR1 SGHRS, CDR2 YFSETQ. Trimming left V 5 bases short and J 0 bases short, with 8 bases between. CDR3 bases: TGCGCCAGCAGTCTTAGATCAACTAATGAAAAACTGTTTTTT. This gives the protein CASSLRSTNEKLFF.

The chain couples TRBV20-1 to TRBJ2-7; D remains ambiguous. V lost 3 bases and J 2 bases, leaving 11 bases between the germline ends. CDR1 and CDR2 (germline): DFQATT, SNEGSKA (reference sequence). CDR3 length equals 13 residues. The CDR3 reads CSASTGLPYEQYF. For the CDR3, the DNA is TGCAGTGCTAGTACGGGCCTACCCTACGAGCAGTACTTC.

CDR3 nucleotides: TGCGCCAGCAGCGTTGCTTCATACACTGAAGCTTTCTTT. Protein sequence: CASSVASYTEAFF. The genes are TRBV5-1 and TRBJ1-1, with unresolved D. Germline-derived CDR1 and CDR2 are SGHRS and YFSETQ. V was cut by 4 bases and J by 3 bases, with 10 bases left in between. CDR3 length: 13 amino acids.

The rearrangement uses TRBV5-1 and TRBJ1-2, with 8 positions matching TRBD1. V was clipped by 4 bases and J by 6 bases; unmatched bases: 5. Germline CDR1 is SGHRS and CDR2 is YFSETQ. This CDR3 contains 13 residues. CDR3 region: CASSDGQGDGYTF. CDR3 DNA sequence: TGCGCCAGCAGCGACGGACAGGGCGATGGCTACACCTTC.

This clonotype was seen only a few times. The CDR3 loop reads CASSLETSTEAFF. In nucleotides, the CDR3 is TGCGCCAGCAGCTTGGAGACAAGCACTGAAGCTTTCTTT. The chain has TRBV5-1 and TRBJ1-1; D gene ambiguous. There are 13 residues in the CDR3. Germline V gene sequence: CDR1 SGHRS, CDR2 YFSETQ. Trimming stripped 0 bases from V and 4 bases from J, with 7 bases between.

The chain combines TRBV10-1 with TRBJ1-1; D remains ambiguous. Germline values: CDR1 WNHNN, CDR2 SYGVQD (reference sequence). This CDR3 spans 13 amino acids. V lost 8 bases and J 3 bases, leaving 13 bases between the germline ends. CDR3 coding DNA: TGCGCCAGCTCTCTCCGACCATACACTGAAGCTTTCTTT. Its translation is CASSLRPYTEAFF.

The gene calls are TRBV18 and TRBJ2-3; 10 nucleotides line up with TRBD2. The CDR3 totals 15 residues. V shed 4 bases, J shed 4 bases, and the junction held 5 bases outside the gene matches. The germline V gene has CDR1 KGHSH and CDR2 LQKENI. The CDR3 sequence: CASSQIAGGSDTQYF. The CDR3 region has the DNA TGTGCCAGCTCACAAATAGCGGGAGGTTCAGATACGCAGTATTTT.

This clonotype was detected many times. The CDR3 sequence is CASSFRGSYNEQFF. The CDR3 DNA reads TGTGCCAGCAGCTTTCGAGGTTCCTACAATGAGCAGTTCTTC. The chain has TRBV27 and TRBJ2-1; D unclear. This CDR3 comprises 14 residues. Germline values: CDR1 MNHEY, CDR2 SMNVEV (reference sequence). The V gene lost 6 bases and the J gene lost 1 base, with 10 bases spanning the gap.

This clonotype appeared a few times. CDR3 amino acids: CASIDGRAYNEQFF. The CDR3 DNA reads as TGTGCCAGCATTGACGGGAGGGCCTACAATGAGCAGTTCTTC. The chain has TRBV7-2 and TRBJ2-1; 8 positions match TRBD2. CDR1 is SGHTA, CDR2 FQGNSA, per germline. The CDR3 length is 14 residues. Trimming at V came to 7 bases and at J to 2 bases, leaving 4 bases not matched to a gene.

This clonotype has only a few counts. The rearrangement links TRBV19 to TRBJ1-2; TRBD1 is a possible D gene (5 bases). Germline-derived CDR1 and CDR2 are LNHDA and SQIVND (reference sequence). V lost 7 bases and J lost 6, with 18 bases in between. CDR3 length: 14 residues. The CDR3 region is CASTRGTRRDGYTF. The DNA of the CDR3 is TGTGCCAGTACCCGAGGGACTCGAAGGGATGGCTACACCTTC. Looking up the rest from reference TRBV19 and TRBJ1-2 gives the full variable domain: DGGITQSPKYLFRKEGQNVTLSCEQNLNHDAMYWYRQDPGQGLRLIYYSQIVNDFQKGDIAEGYSVSREKKESFPLTVTSAQKNPTAFYLCASTRGTRRDGYTFGSGTRLTVV.

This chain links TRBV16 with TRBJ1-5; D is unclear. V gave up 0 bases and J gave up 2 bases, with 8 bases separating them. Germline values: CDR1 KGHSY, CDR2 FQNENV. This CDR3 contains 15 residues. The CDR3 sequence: CASSQSGQRNQPQHF. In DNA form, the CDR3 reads TGTGCCAGCAGCCAATCCGGGCAGCGCAATCAGCCCCAGCATTTT. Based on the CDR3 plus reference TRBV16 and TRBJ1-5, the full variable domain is GEEVAQTPKHLVRGEGQKAKLYCAPIKGHSYVFWYQQVLKNEFKFLISFQNENVFDETGMPKERFSAKCLPNSPCSLEIQATKLEDSAVYFCASSQSGQRNQPQHFGDGTRLSIL.

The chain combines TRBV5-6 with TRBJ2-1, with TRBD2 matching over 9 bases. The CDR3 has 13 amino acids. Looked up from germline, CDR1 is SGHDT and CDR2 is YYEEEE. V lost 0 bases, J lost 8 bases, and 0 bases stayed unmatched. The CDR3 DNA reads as TGTGCCAGCAGCTTGGGGACTAGCGATGAGCAGTTCTTC. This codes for CASSLGTSDEQFF.

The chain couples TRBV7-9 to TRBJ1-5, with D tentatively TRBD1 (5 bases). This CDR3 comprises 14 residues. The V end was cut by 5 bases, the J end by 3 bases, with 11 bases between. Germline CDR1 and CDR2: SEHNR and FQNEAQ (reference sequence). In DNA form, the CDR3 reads TGTGCCAGCAGCCCAGGGCTGAACAATCAGCCCCAGCATTTT. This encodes CASSPGLNNQPQHF. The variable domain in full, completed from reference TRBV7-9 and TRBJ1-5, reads DTGVSQNPRHKITKRGQNVTFRCDPISEHNRLYWYRQTLGQGPEFLTYFQNEAQLEKSRLLSDRFSAERPKGSFSTLEIQRTEQGDSAMYLCASSPGLNNQPQHFGDGTRLSIL.

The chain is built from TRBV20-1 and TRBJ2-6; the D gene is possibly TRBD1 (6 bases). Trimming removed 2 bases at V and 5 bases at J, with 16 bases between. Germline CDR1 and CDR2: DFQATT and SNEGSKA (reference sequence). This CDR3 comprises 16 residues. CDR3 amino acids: CSARRQGSLWANVLTF. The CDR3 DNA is TGCAGTGCTAGACGGCAGGGGAGCTTGTGGGCCAACGTCCTGACTTTC.

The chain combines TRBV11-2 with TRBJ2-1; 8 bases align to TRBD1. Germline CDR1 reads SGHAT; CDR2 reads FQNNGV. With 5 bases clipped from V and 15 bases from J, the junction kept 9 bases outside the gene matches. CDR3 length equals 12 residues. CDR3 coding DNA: TGTGCCAGCAGCCCTGGACAGGGAAAGGGGTTCTTC. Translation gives CASSPGQGKGFF.

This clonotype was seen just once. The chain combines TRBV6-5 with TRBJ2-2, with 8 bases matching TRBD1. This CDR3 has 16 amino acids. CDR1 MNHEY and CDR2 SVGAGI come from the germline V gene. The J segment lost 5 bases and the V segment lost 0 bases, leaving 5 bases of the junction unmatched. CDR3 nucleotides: TGTGCCAGCAGTTACTCGCAGGGGGCGGGAACCGGGGAGCTGTTTTTT. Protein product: CASSYSQGAGTGELFF.

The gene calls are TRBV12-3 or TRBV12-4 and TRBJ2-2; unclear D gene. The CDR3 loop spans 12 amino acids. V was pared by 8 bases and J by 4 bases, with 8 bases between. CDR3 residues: CASSASTGELFF. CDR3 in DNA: TGTGCCAGCTCGGCTAGCACCGGGGAGCTGTTTTTT.

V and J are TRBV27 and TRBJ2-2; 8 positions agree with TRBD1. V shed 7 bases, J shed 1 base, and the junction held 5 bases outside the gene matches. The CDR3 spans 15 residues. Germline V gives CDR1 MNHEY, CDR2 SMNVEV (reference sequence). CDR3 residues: CASTRDRLNTGELFF. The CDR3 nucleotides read TGTGCCAGCACCCGGGACAGGCTGAACACCGGGGAGCTGTTTTTT.

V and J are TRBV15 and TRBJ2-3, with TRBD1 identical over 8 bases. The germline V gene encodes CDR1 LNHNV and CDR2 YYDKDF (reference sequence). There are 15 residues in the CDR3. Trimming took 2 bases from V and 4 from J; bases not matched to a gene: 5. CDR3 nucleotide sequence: TGTGCCACCAGCAGATTCGGACAGGGAGCAGATACGCAGTATTTT. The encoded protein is CATSRFGQGADTQYF.

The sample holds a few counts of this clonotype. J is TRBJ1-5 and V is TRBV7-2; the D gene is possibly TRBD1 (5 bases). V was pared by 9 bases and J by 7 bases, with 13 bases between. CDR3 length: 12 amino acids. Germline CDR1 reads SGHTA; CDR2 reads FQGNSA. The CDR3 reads CARGECSQPQHF. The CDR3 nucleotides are TGTGCCAGGGGGGAGTGCAGCCAGCCCCAGCATTTT.

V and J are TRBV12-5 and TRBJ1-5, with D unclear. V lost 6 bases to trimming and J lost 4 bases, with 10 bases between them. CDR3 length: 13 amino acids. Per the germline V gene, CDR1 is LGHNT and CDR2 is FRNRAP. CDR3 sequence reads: CASGPPGNQPQHF. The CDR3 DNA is TGTGCTAGTGGCCCCCCGGGTAATCAGCCCCAGCATTTT.

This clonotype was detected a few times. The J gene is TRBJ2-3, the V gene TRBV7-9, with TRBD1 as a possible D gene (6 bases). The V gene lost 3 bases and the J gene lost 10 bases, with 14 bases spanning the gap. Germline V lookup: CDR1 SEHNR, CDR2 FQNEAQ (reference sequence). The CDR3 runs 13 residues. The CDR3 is CASSLGRTGSQYF. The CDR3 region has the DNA TGTGCCAGCAGCTTGGGCCGTACAGGGTCGCAGTATTTT.

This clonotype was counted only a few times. As DNA, the CDR3 is TGTGCCAGCAGCCCGGGGCGACAGCCTTCGATTTATGAAAAACTGTTTTTT. This sequence encodes CASSPGRQPSIYEKLFF. This chain joins TRBV7-2 and TRBJ1-4; D might be TRBD1 (5 bases). The CDR3 covers 17 residues. The V end lost 5 bases, the J end lost 6 bases, and 22 bases lay between the germline ends. Germline V CDR1 and CDR2: SGHTA, FQGNSA.

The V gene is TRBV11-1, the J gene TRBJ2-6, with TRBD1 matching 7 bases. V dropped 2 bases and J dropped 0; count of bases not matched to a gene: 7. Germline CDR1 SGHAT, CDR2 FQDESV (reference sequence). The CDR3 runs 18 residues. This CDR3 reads CASSLRTGTLSGANVLTF. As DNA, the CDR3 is TGTGCCAGCAGCTTACGGACAGGAACCCTCTCTGGGGCCAACGTCCTGACTTTC.

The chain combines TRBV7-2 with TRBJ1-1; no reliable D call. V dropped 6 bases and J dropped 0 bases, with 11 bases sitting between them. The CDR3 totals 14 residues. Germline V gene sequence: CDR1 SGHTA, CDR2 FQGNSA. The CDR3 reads CASSQLLVNTEAFF. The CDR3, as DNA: TGTGCCAGCAGTCAGCTCTTGGTGAACACTGAAGCTTTCTTT. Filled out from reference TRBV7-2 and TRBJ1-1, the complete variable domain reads GAGVSQSPSNKVTEKGKDVELRCDPISGHTALYWYRQSLGQGLEFLIYFQGNSAPDKSGLPSDRFSAERTGGSVSTLTIQRTQQEDSAVYLCASSQLLVNTEAFFGQGTRLTVV.

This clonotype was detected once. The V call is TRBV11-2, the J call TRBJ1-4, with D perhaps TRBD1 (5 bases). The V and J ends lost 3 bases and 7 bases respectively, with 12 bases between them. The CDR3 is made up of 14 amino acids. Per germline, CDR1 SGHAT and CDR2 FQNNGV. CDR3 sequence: CASSFEGRGEKLFF. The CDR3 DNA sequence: TGTGCCAGCAGCTTCGAGGGTAGGGGTGAAAAACTGTTTTTT.

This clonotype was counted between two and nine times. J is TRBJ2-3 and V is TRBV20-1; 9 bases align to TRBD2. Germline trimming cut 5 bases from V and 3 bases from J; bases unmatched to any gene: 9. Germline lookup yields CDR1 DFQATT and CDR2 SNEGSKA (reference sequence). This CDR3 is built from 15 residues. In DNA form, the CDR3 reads TGCAGTGCTTCCGGGGTAGCGGGAGTGACAGATACGCAGTATTTT. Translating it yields CSASGVAGVTDTQYF.

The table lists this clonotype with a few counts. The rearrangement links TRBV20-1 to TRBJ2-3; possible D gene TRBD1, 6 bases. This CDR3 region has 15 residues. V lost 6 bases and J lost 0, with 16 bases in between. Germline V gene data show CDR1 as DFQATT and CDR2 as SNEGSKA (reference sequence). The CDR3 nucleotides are TGCAGTGCGCCATACAGGGACCCTAGCACAGATACGCAGTATTTT. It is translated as CSAPYRDPSTDTQYF.

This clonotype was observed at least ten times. DNA for the CDR3: TGTGCCACCAGTGTGCAGGGTAGTCGAACCGGGGAGCTGTTTTTT. This sequence encodes CATSVQGSRTGELFF. The rearrangement links TRBV24-1 to TRBJ2-2; possible D gene TRBD1, 5 bases. Germline V gives CDR1 KGHDR, CDR2 SFDVKD. Trimming removed 5 bases at V and 5 bases at J, with 14 bases between. This CDR3 is built from 15 residues.

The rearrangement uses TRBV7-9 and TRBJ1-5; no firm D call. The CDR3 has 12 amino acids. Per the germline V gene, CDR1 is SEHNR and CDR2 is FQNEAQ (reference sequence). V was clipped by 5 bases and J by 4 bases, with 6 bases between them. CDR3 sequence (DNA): TGTGCCAGCAGCCGACCGAATCAGCCCCAGCATTTT. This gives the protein CASSRPNQPQHF.

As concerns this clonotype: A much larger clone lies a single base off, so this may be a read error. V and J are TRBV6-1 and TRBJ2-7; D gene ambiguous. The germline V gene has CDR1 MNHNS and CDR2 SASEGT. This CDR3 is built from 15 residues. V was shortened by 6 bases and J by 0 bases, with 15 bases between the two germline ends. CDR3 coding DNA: TGTGCCAGCAGAATCAAGCAACCAACCTCCTACGAGCAGTACTTC. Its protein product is CASRIKQPTSYEQYF.